A selection of T cell receptor beta chains follows, all from one sample in a study of T-cell reconstitution after alpha-beta-depleted transplantation in children. TCRdb processed the PCR reads anew with MiXCR; each CDR3 protein has one entry. The sample includes about a million distinct CDR3 sequences, less than 30% of them seen just once. The input for sequencing was PBMCs, mostly from graft donor cells, taken 360 days after TCRalphabeta/CD19-depleted stem cell transplant. The origin of the receptors is a boy younger than two who had a stem cell transplant for SCID, so the T cells may come from the graft donor. The CDR3 runs from the conserved cysteine through the conserved F or W.

TRBV10-3	TRBJ2-6	CAISPGGATGANVLTF
TRBV20-1	TRBJ2-6	CSARVTGVGGRLSGANVLTF
TRBV5-1	TRBJ1-2	CASSLSTLSYGYTF
TRBV20-1	TRBJ2-3	CSAEELGRDTQYF
TRBV20-1	TRBJ2-5	CSAIRQQQETQYF
TRBV28	TRBJ1-5	CASGPLVDQPQHF
TRBV7-2	TRBJ2-1	CASSEKTGGGNEQFF
TRBV11-1	TRBJ2-5	CASSLQNRLLAVQETQYF
TRBV27	TRBJ1-5	CASSLKQGLSNQPQHF
TRBV20-1	TRBJ2-1	CSARGPVTGRPNEQFF
TRBV12-3/TRBV12-4	TRBJ1-3	CASSSRTGARSGNTIYF
TRBV14	TRBJ1-3	CASSLLGNSRSGNTIYF
TRBV7-8	TRBJ2-7	CASSLRDRALSYIEQYF
TRBV20-1	TRBJ2-5	CSARPLRGTAMYQETQYF
TRBV4-1	TRBJ2-1	CASSQDAGLAEYNEQFF
TRBV15	TRBJ2-5	CATSGAGDQETQYF
TRBV7-2	TRBJ2-2	CASSLAWDRELFF
TRBV5-1	TRBJ2-5	CASSLIPTPEETQYF
TRBV12-3/TRBV12-4	TRBJ1-5	CASSDSPGQGANQPQHF
TRBV5-1	TRBJ2-5	CASSLSKQAYQETQYF
TRBV4-1	TRBJ2-4	CASSRGLAGVMTKNIQYF
TRBV5-1	TRBJ1-2	CASSLRSGLHYGYTF
TRBV18	TRBJ1-1	CASSPGTREEAFF
TRBV10-3	TRBJ2-3	CAISEHQERGGKYTQYF
TRBV12-3/TRBV12-4	TRBJ2-1	CAVGGAYNEQFF
TRBV15	TRBJ2-7	CAPKTDYEQYF
TRBV7-2	TRBJ2-2	CASSLVAGGLGELFF
TRBV28	TRBJ2-3	CASSFGASGGRNTDTQYF
TRBV12-3/TRBV12-4	TRBJ1-4	CASSHAPGKLFF
TRBV11-2	TRBJ1-2	CASSSSRTGYPFNYGYTF
TRBV4-1	TRBJ1-2	CASSQYDGYTF
TRBV6-6	TRBJ1-2	CASSYSTDGYTF
TRBV7-9	TRBJ1-6	CASSLDGGHSPLHF
TRBV6-5	TRBJ2-7	CASSYSLTSGGEYEQYF
TRBV7-2	TRBJ2-1	CASSLNLVLNEQFF
TRBV6-5	TRBJ1-1	CASSYYKESFEAFF
TRBV19	TRBJ1-1	CASSPRQGVSHTEAFF
TRBV11-2	TRBJ2-7	CASSPFPLLPPHEQYF
TRBV5-1	TRBJ2-7	CASSFDDEQYF
TRBV29-1	TRBJ2-7	CSVEGPRRGEQYF
TRBV11-2	TRBJ2-3	CASSLIVAGGPGTDTQYF
TRBV11-2	TRBJ2-3	CASSSRDSADTQYF
TRBV28	TRBJ1-5	CASSSHHRVDDKMQPQHF
TRBV4-1	TRBJ1-5	CASSQGRVMDQPQHF
TRBV4-3	TRBJ1-5	CASSQRTHQPQHF
TRBV7-9	TRBJ1-1	CASSSKGKNTEAFF
TRBV5-1	TRBJ2-2	CASSLGTEANTGELFF
TRBV27	TRBJ1-5	CASRLPGQPQHF
TRBV5-1	TRBJ1-2	CASSLPSGGNYGYTF
TRBV20-1	TRBJ2-7	CSAILAGAYYEEYF
TRBV6-1	TRBJ2-7	CASSRITPGPRYEQYF
TRBV7-2	TRBJ2-1	CASSETGVNEQFF
TRBV7-6	TRBJ2-2	CASSLTGLAGPFANTGELFF